Below, 2 T cell receptor beta chains from the same sample are listed, as sequenced in a study of blood T cells in healthy people across ages. Through a sample-barcoded 5' primer and a J-beta primer mix, a second PCR was run for 7 to 11 cycles. TCRdb processed the 5' RACE reads anew with MiXCR; each CDR3 protein has one entry. The sample yields 750,000 to 950,000 distinct CDR3 sequences, almost 30% seen once. These same data were also listed under a study on T cells of mothers and their children.

The sequenced sample consisted of blood. The receptor source for this set is a woman in her thirties or forties in good health.

J is TRBJ2-7 and V is TRBV5-5; D is unresolved. This CDR3 contains 14 residues. Between the trimmed V and J ends, which lost 0 bases and 3 bases, there was a span of 10 bases. Germline V gene lookup returns CDR1 SGHKS and CDR2 YYEKEE (reference sequence). CDR3 in DNA: TGTGCCAGCAGCTTGGAATGGCGGAACTACGAGCAGTACTTC. Protein product: CASSLEWRNYEQYF.

The chain employs TRBV12-3 or TRBV12-4 and TRBJ2-5, with D maybe TRBD2 (7 bases). The CDR3 length is 15 residues. V lost 7 bases, J lost 5 bases, and 20 bases lay in between. The CDR3 reads CASTPGRGGAETQYF. CDR3 coding DNA: TGTGCCAGCACCCCTGGGAGGGGGGGCGCGGAGACCCAGTACTTC.